These 21 T cell receptor beta chains came from one sample sequenced in a study of neurological immune-mediated disorders. TCRdb ran MiXCR on the 5' RACE reads and lists one entry per CDR3 protein. The sample records nearly 60,000 distinct CDR3 sequences, approximately 3.1% being singletons. Sequenced input: PBMCs. The receptors derive from a woman in her fifties or sixties with multiple sclerosis.

This clonotype was seen at least ten times. The V and J genes are TRBV15 and TRBJ1-2, with D possibly being TRBD1 (5 bases). CDR3 length: 15 residues. V dropped 1 base and J dropped 2 bases, with 11 bases sitting between them. The germline V gene encodes CDR1 LNHNV and CDR2 YYDKDF (reference sequence). The CDR3, as DNA: TGTGCCACCAGCAGAGTGGGAGGGGTCAACTATGGCTACACCTTC. Amino acid sequence: CATSRVGGVNYGYTF.

In this sample, this clonotype turned up many times. This rearrangement joins TRBV5-1 to TRBJ1-3; D is unresolved. V was shortened by 1 base and J by 1 base, with 6 bases between the two germline ends. In germline, CDR1 is SGHRS, CDR2 YFSETQ. This CDR3 has 14 amino acids. CDR3 sequence (DNA): TGCGCCAGCAGCTTGTTTGAATCTGGAAACACCATATATTTT. Translated, it gives CASSLFESGNTIYF.

There are many counts of this clonotype. The chain carries TRBV5-1 and TRBJ2-3; D gene ambiguous. V dropped 0 bases and J dropped 4 bases, with 6 bases sitting between them. Germline values: CDR1 SGHRS, CDR2 YFSETQ. The CDR3 has 13 amino acids. The CDR3 sequence: CASSLAWADTQYF. CDR3 nucleotide sequence: TGCGCCAGCAGCTTGGCCTGGGCAGATACGCAGTATTTT.

This clonotype occurred many times. The chain uses TRBV12-3 or TRBV12-4 and TRBJ2-5; TRBD2 is a possible D gene (6 bases). Trimming took off 5 bases at V and 4 bases at J, with 8 bases between the two ends. The CDR3 loop spans 12 amino acids. The CDR3 region has the DNA TGTGCCAGCAGTCGGGAGCGAGAGACCCAGTACTTC. Amino acid sequence: CASSRERETQYF.

This clonotype was found many times. This rearrangement joins TRBV28 to TRBJ2-7; D is unresolved. This CDR3 has 15 amino acids. With 0 bases removed from V and 0 bases from J, the gap between germline ends came to 9 bases. In germline, CDR1 is MDHEN, CDR2 SYDVKM. The CDR3 here is CASSLWGSSSYEQYF. In DNA, the CDR3 is TGTGCCAGCAGTTTATGGGGCAGCAGCTCCTACGAGCAGTACTTC.

The sample holds many counts of this clonotype. J is TRBJ2-1 and V is TRBV12-3 or TRBV12-4; D remains ambiguous. Between the trimmed V and J ends, which lost 4 bases and 7 bases, there was a span of 11 bases. This CDR3 has 13 amino acids. The CDR3 spells CASSWTARNEQFF. CDR3 nucleotides: TGTGCCAGCAGTTGGACGGCCAGAAATGAGCAGTTCTTC.

This clonotype has at least ten counts. The V call is TRBV6-1, the J call TRBJ2-5; 14 bases line up with TRBD2. With V trimmed by 7 bases and J by 9 bases, 7 bases remained unmatched. Germline V gene data show CDR1 as MNHNS and CDR2 as SASEGT. This CDR3 region has 14 residues. DNA for the CDR3: TGTGCCAGCACGACTAGCGGGAGGGCCTCCTCCCAGTACTTC. Protein product: CASTTSGRASSQYF.

This clonotype showed up many times. This sequence joins TRBV28 and TRBJ1-4; D uncertain. Trimming removed 6 bases from V and 10 bases from J, with 18 bases in between. This CDR3 has 14 amino acids. The germline V gene encodes CDR1 MDHEN and CDR2 SYDVKM. Here the CDR3 reads CASRPPGDLGKLFF. In nucleotides, the CDR3 is TGTGCCAGCAGGCCCCCTGGGGATCTTGGAAAACTGTTTTTT. Full variable domain (remainder filled in from reference TRBV28 and TRBJ1-4): DVKVTQSSRYLVKRTGEKVFLECVQDMDHENMFWYRQDPGLGLRLIYFSYDVKMKEKGDIPEGYSVSREKKERFSLILESASTNQTSMYLCASRPPGDLGKLFFGSGTQLSVL.

This clonotype occurred many times. The rearrangement joins TRBV10-3 to TRBJ1-5; perhaps TRBD1 as D (5 bases). The V gene's germline CDR1 is ENHRY and CDR2 SYGVKD. CDR3 size: 14 residues. V was pared by 9 bases and J by 2 bases, with 14 bases between. CDR3 DNA: TGTGCCATAAAGCAGGGCCCGGGCAATCAGCCCCAGCATTTT. Translation gives CAIKQGPGNQPQHF.

This clonotype was counted many times. This CDR3 reads CASSSTGTGSSYEQYF. The CDR3 coding sequence is TGTGCCAGCAGTTCCACAGGGACCGGGAGCTCCTACGAGCAGTACTTC. The gene calls are TRBV6-6 and TRBJ2-7, with D perhaps being TRBD1 or TRBD2 (6 bases each). V lost 4 bases, J lost 0 bases, and 16 bases lay in between. CDR1 and CDR2 from the germline V gene are MNHNY and SVGAGI (reference sequence). The CDR3 extends over 16 amino acids.

This clonotype appeared many times. This sequence joins TRBV25-1 and TRBJ1-2; D call uncertain. CDR3 length equals 14 residues. Germline V gene data show CDR1 as MGHDK and CDR2 as SYGVNS. V was trimmed by 6 bases and J by 2 bases, leaving 13 bases between them. This CDR3 is CASSPPGINYGYTF. Here the CDR3 DNA reads TGTGCCAGCAGCCCCCCGGGGATCAACTATGGCTACACCTTC.

This clonotype has at least ten counts. The J gene is TRBJ2-7, the V gene TRBV6-6; D unclear. Germline V gives CDR1 MNHNY, CDR2 SVGAGI (reference sequence). This CDR3 comprises 15 residues. The V end lost 3 bases, the J end lost 0 bases, and 12 bases lay between the germline ends. DNA of the CDR3: TGTGCCAGCAGTTATCTTAGTTCGAGCTCCTACGAGCAGTACTTC. It encodes CASSYLSSSSYEQYF.

This clonotype was observed at least ten times. The V gene is TRBV5-1, the J gene TRBJ2-2; perhaps D is TRBD1 or TRBD2 (6 bases each). Between the trimmed V and J ends, which lost 0 bases and 4 bases, there was a span of 16 bases. This CDR3 is built from 17 residues. Germline values: CDR1 SGHRS, CDR2 YFSETQ. The DNA for the CDR3 is TGCGCCAGCAGCTTGGCCGGGGGCACAGGAGGCACCGGGGAGCTGTTTTTT. The encoded protein is CASSLAGGTGGTGELFF.

In the case of this clonotype: Here the CDR3 omits its conserved ending phenylalanine or tryptophan, so a read error is the likely source. The chain employs TRBV20-1 and TRBJ1-4; TRBD1 matches 7 bases. Germline V CDR1 and CDR2: DFQATT, SNEGSKA (reference sequence). The CDR3 extends over 17 amino acids. J lost 5 bases, V lost 1 base, and 13 bases had no gene match. CDR3 residues: CSARAPPTGAPNEKLFN. The CDR3 nucleotides read TGCAGTGCTAGAGCCCCCCCTACAGGGGCTCCAAATGAAAAACTGTTTAAT.

There are many counts of this clonotype. The chain employs TRBV28 and TRBJ1-4, with 7 bases that match TRBD1. This CDR3 comprises 16 residues. V gave up 5 bases and J gave up 8 bases; unmatched junction bases: 14. CDR1 is MDHEN and CDR2 is SYDVKM in the germline V gene. The CDR3 DNA reads as TGTGCCAGCAGTCAACCCCGGGACAGCGGGATCGAAAAACTGTTTTTT. It yields the protein CASSQPRDSGIEKLFF.

This clonotype was seen at least ten times. J is TRBJ2-7 and V is TRBV5-1, with no clear D. Germline CDR1 and CDR2: SGHRS and YFSETQ. V lost 3 bases, J lost 4 bases, and 5 bases lay in between. This CDR3 is built from 11 residues. In DNA form, the CDR3 reads TGCGCCAGCAGCTCGGAATACGAGCAGTACTTC. Translation: CASSSEYEQYF. Using reference TRBV5-1 and TRBJ2-7 for the parts outside the CDR3, the full variable domain is KAGVTQTPRYLIKTRGQQVTLSCSPISGHRSVSWYQQTPGQGLQFLFEYFSETQRNKGNFPGRFSGRQFSNSRSEMNVSTLELGDSALYLCASSSEYEQYFGPGTRLTVT.

There are many counts of this clonotype. The chain has TRBV5-6 and TRBJ1-4; tentatively, D is TRBD1 (6 bases). In germline, CDR1 is SGHDT, CDR2 YYEEEE. V was cut by 1 base and J by 6 bases, with 13 bases left in between. The CDR3 loop spans 15 amino acids. CDR3 bases: TGTGCCAGCAGCTTGTTCAGGGAGGGGGATGAAAAACTGTTTTTT. Translating gives CASSLFREGDEKLFF.

This clonotype was observed many times. The rearrangement links TRBV20-1 to TRBJ2-5; D is unresolved. The length of the CDR3 is 13 residues. Looked up from germline, CDR1 is DFQATT and CDR2 is SNEGSKA (reference sequence). V shed 3 bases and J shed 2 bases, with 10 bases lying between them. The CDR3 sequence is CSASNPIQETQYF. CDR3 bases: TGCAGTGCTAGTAATCCTATACAAGAGACCCAGTACTTC.

In its sample, this clonotype was seen many times. V gene TRBV12-3 or TRBV12-4 combines with J gene TRBJ1-1; D not certain. Trimming shortened V by 5 bases and J by 0 bases, and 10 bases separated the two germline ends. CDR3 size: 14 residues. CDR3 residues: CASSLDGLNTEAFF. CDR3 nucleotides: TGTGCCAGCAGTCTGGACGGATTGAACACTGAAGCTTTCTTT.

This clonotype was counted ten times or more. The chain combines TRBV4-1 with TRBJ2-5; no clear D gene. CDR1 is MGHRA, CDR2 YSYEKL, per germline. This CDR3 is built from 14 residues. V was clipped by 0 bases and J by 5 bases, with 10 bases between them. CDR3 protein: CASSQDPGSETQYF. As DNA, the CDR3 is TGCGCCAGCAGCCAAGATCCGGGCTCGGAGACCCAGTACTTC.

This clonotype was counted many times. The chain uses TRBV20-1 and TRBJ2-2; no firm D call. Looked up from germline, CDR1 is DFQATT and CDR2 is SNEGSKA (reference sequence). The length of the CDR3 is 13 residues. V was pared by 3 bases and J by 7 bases, with 12 bases between. CDR3 protein: CSASIGLGGELFF. DNA for the CDR3: TGCAGTGCTAGCATCGGGCTTGGCGGGGAGCTGTTTTTT.